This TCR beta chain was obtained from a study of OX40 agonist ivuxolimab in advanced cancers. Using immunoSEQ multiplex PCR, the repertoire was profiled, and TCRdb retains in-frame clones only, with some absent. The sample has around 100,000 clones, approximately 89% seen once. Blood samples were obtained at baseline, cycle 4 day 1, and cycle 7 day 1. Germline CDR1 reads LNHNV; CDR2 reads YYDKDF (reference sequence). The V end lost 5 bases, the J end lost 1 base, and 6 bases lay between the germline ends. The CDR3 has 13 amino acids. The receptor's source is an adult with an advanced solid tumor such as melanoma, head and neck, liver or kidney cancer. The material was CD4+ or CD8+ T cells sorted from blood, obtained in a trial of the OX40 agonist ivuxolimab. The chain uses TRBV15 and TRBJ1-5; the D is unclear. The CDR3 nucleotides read TGTGCCACCAGCCCCGGGAGCAATCAGCCCCAGCATTTT. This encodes CATSPGSNQPQHF.